The 2 T cell receptor beta chains in this list originate from one sample, sequenced in a study of blood T cells in healthy people across ages. Then a second PCR, running roughly 7 to 11 cycles, was carried out with a sample-barcoded 5' primer and a J-beta primer mix. TCRdb re-called the 5' RACE reads through MiXCR, storing one row per CDR3 protein. The top ten clones hold about 3% of a sample with around 800,000 distinct CDR3 sequences, roughly 26% of them seen once. This same sample was also part of a study on T cells of mothers and their children.

Sequenced material: blood. The source is a boy aged 5-17 years in good health.

The chain is built from TRBV20-1 and TRBJ1-2; D is ambiguous. Germline lookup yields CDR1 DFQATT and CDR2 SNEGSKA (reference sequence). The CDR3 consists of 13 residues. Trimming took 2 bases from V and 4 from J, leaving 11 bases between them. Here the CDR3 DNA reads TGCAGTGCTAGAAGGTACTCGGGCTATGGCTACACCTTC. This translates into CSARRYSGYGYTF.

The DNA of the CDR3 is TGTGCCAGCTCACCCTCCGCAGGGGTGGACACTGAAGCTTTCTTT. It codes for CASSPSAGVDTEAFF. The chain is built from TRBV18 and TRBJ1-1; D is possibly TRBD1 (6 bases). The CDR3 has 15 residues. Germline V CDR1 and CDR2: KGHSH, LQKENI. The V end was cut by 3 bases, the J end by 3 bases, with 14 bases between.